This T cell receptor beta chain was sequenced in a study of cytomegalovirus exposure and HLA in healthy donors. V lost 0 bases, J lost 0 bases, and 15 bases lay in between. Germline values: CDR1 GTSNPN, CDR2 SVGIG (reference sequence). The CDR3 consists of 18 residues. PCR amplification relied on 60 Vbeta primers (plus 13 Jbeta primers). The table came from immunoSEQ multiplex PCR; TCRdb's copy has only in-frame clones and leaves some out. The top ten hold around 20% of the sample, which has about 90,000 clones, around 70% seen once. What was sequenced was PBMCs. This clonotype was sampled from a man in his thirties or forties in good health and CMV-seropositive. The rearrangement uses TRBV30 and TRBJ2-6; D possibly corresponds to TRBD1 (5 bases). The chain's CDR3 is CAWSVRKGSSSGANVLTF. CDR3 sequence (DNA): TGTGCCTGGAGTGTACGGAAGGGGTCCAGCTCTGGGGCCAACGTCCTGACTTTC.